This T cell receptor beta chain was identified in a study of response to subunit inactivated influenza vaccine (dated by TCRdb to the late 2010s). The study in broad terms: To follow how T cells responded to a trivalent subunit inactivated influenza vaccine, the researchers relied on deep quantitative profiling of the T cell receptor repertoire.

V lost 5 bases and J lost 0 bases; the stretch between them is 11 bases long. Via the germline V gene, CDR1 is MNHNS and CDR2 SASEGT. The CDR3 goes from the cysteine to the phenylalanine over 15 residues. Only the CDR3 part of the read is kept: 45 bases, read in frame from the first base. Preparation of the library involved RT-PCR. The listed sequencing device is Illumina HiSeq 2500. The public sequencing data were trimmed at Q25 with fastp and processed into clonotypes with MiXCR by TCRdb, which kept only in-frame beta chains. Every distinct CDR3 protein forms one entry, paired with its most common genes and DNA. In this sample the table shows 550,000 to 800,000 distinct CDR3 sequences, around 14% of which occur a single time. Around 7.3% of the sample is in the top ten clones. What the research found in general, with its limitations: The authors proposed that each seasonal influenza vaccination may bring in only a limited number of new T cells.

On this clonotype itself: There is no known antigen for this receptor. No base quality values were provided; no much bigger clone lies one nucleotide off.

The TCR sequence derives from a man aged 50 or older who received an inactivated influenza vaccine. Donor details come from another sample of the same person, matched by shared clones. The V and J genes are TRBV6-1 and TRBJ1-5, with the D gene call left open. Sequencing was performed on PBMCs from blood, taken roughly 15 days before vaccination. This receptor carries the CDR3 CASSPWLSSNQPQHF. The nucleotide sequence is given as TGTGCCAGCAGTCCATGGTTAAGTAGCAATCAGCCCCAGCATTTT.